The 14 T cell receptor beta chains below come from one sample, sequenced in a study of naive and memory T cell subsets. An equimolar mix of two oligonucleotides served as the beta constant-region primer for TRBC1 and TRBC2. TCRdb used MiXCR to reprocess the UMI-ligation and nested PCR reads, holding one entry per CDR3 protein. The sample holds tens of thousands of distinct CDR3 sequences, more than 10% seen once. Sequenced sample: effector memory CD4+ T cells from blood. Subset indicated: effector memory, CD45RA- CD27-. These receptors came from a human donor in good health.

This clonotype was observed at least ten times. This chain uses TRBV6-4 with TRBJ2-1, with 10 bases fitting TRBD2. Looked up from germline, CDR1 is MRHNA and CDR2 is SNTAGT. The CDR3 is 16 residues long. V trimming: 5 bases; J trimming: 3 bases; junction bases outside the gene matches: 7. The CDR3 here is CASSSQAGGFYNEQFF. Written as DNA, the CDR3 is TGTGCCAGCAGTTCTCAAGCGGGAGGGTTCTACAATGAGCAGTTCTTC.

This clonotype was picked up many times. The V call is TRBV12-3 or TRBV12-4, the J call TRBJ1-6; 7 bases line up with TRBD1. This CDR3 is 13 amino acids long. V gave up 10 bases and J gave up 5 bases; unmatched junction bases: 5. The CDR3 spells CATRDRNNSPLHF. The CDR3 nucleotides are TGTGCCACCCGGGACAGAAATAATTCACCCCTCCACTTT.

This clonotype showed up just a few times. The CDR3 DNA sequence: TGTGCCAGCAGCTTAGTCCCTACAGGGCGCGGAAACACCATATATTTT. It translates to CASSLVPTGRGNTIYF. This chain uses TRBV7-2 with TRBJ1-3; a possible D gene is TRBD1 (6 bases). Germline V gene sequence: CDR1 SGHTA, CDR2 FQGNSA. This CDR3 comprises 16 residues. V gave up 1 base and J gave up 4 bases, with 14 bases separating them.

The chain has TRBV11-2 and TRBJ2-7; TRBD1 might be the D (5 bases). CDR3 size: 16 residues. Germline lookup yields CDR1 SGHAT and CDR2 FQNNGV. V lost 4 bases, J lost 3 bases, and 19 bases lay in between. CDR3: CASSSRRGTVFYEQYF. The CDR3 nucleotides are TGTGCCAGCAGCTCCCGAAGGGGCACCGTCTTCTACGAGCAGTACTTC. Based on the CDR3 plus reference TRBV11-2 and TRBJ2-7, the full variable domain is EAGVAQSPRYKIIEKRQSVAFWCNPISGHATLYWYQQILGQGPKLLIQFQNNGVVDDSQLPKDRFSAERLKGVDSTLKIQPAKLEDSAVYLCASSSRRGTVFYEQYFGPGTRLTVT.

The chain uses TRBV29-1 and TRBJ2-7; 11 bases agree with TRBD2. Germline V gene data show CDR1 as SQVTM and CDR2 as ANQGSEA. The CDR3 contains 13 residues. Unmatched junction bases numbered 3, after V lost 7 bases and J lost 1 base. This CDR3 reads CSGRLAGSYEQYF. In nucleotides, the CDR3 is TGCAGCGGTCGACTAGCGGGGTCCTACGAGCAGTACTTC.

This clonotype showed up just a few times. The V and J genes are TRBV6-2 or TRBV6-3 and TRBJ1-4; D unresolved. From germline, CDR1 is MNHEY and CDR2 SVGEGT. Trimming shortened V by 5 bases and J by 7 bases, and 8 bases separated the two germline ends. There are 12 residues in the CDR3. This CDR3 reads CASSDPGEKLFF. DNA for the CDR3: TGTGCCAGCAGTGACCCCGGTGAAAAACTGTTTTTT.

The chain employs TRBV20-1 and TRBJ2-7; no reliable D call. The germline V gene has CDR1 DFQATT and CDR2 SNEGSKA (reference sequence). The CDR3 consists of 13 residues. V dropped 6 bases and J dropped 0 bases, with 12 bases sitting between them. The CDR3 reads CSAQASRSYEQYF. The CDR3 coding sequence is TGCAGTGCCCAAGCAAGTCGCTCCTACGAGCAGTACTTC.

The table lists this clonotype with many counts. CDR3 residues: CASSLARKGIETQYF. Here the CDR3 DNA reads TGTGCCAGCAGCTTAGCGCGGAAGGGCATAGAGACCCAGTACTTC. The genes are TRBV7-8 and TRBJ2-5; the D is unclear. This CDR3 has 15 residues. The germline V gene has CDR1 SGHVS and CDR2 FQNEAQ. V was trimmed by 0 bases and J by 4 bases, leaving 12 bases between them.

This clonotype was recorded a few times. V is TRBV18 and J is TRBJ2-1; TRBD2 aligns across 10 bases. The junction had 5 bases not matched to a gene; V was cut back by 5 bases and J by 4 bases. There are 15 residues in the CDR3. The germline gives CDR1 KGHSH, CDR2 LQKENI. DNA for the CDR3: TGTGCCAGCTCAGCCACTAGCGGGGCTTACAATGAGCAGTTCTTC. Its translation is CASSATSGAYNEQFF.

The chain joins TRBV6-4 to TRBJ2-2; D may be TRBD1 (5 bases). CDR1 MRHNA and CDR2 SNTAGT come from the germline V gene. Trimming took 3 bases from V and 4 from J, leaving 15 bases between them. The CDR3 loop spans 16 amino acids. CDR3 loop: CASSEGPSPRTGELFF. The CDR3 nucleotides are TGTGCCAGCAGTGAGGGGCCCTCCCCCCGCACCGGGGAGCTGTTTTTT.

The chain joins TRBV10-3 to TRBJ1-2; TRBD1 aligns across 8 bases. With 6 bases clipped from V and 6 bases from J, the junction kept 9 bases outside the gene matches. This CDR3 comprises 14 residues. Germline V gene sequence: CDR1 ENHRY, CDR2 SYGVKD. The DNA for the CDR3 is TGTGCCATCAGCGCACCTGACAGGGGCAATGGCTACACCTTC. As protein: CAISAPDRGNGYTF.

This clonotype occurred a few times. V gene TRBV2 combines with J gene TRBJ2-5; possible D gene TRBD2, 5 bases. Germline values: CDR1 SNHLY, CDR2 FYNNEI. V was clipped by 7 bases and J by 3 bases, with 6 bases between them. The CDR3 is made up of 11 amino acids. The CDR3 sequence: CASTGEETQYF. In DNA, the CDR3 is TGTGCCAGCACCGGGGAAGAGACCCAGTACTTC.

There are many counts of this clonotype. This sequence joins TRBV9 and TRBJ2-5; 12 nucleotides line up with TRBD2. The germline gives CDR1 SGDLS, CDR2 YYNGEE. V shed 4 bases, J shed 4 bases, and the junction held 11 bases outside the gene matches. This CDR3 contains 17 residues. The CDR3 bases are TGTGCCAGCAGCTCCGGACTAGCGGGATTGGGGAGAGAGACCCAGTACTTC. It specifies CASSSGLAGLGRETQYF.

In this sample, this clonotype turned up a few times. The chain employs TRBV20-1 and TRBJ2-3; 11 bases align to TRBD2. Trimming at V came to 6 bases and at J to 0 bases, leaving 17 bases not matched to a gene. CDR3 size: 19 residues. Germline V gives CDR1 DFQATT, CDR2 SNEGSKA (reference sequence). CDR3 in amino acids: CSAVPAGTSGLASTDTQYF. DNA for the CDR3: TGCAGTGCCGTGCCAGCTGGGACTAGCGGATTAGCTAGCACAGATACGCAGTATTTT.